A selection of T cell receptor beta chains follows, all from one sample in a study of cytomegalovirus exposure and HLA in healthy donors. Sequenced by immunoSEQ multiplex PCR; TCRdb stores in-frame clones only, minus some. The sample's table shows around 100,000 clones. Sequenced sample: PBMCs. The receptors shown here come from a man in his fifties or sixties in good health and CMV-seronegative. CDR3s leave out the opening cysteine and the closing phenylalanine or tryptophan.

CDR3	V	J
ASSIDPYRAGTNYGYT	TRBV19	TRBJ1-2
ASSLAGGPLS	TRBV7-8	TRBJ1-2
ASSEILSVASYEQY	TRBV6-1	TRBJ2-7
ASSLAGLAGANEQF	TRBV5-1	TRBJ2-1
ASSIGLRNTEAF	TRBV19	TRBJ1-1
ASSLVGESEAF	TRBV7-9	TRBJ1-1
ASSTTGDEAF	TRBV6-1	TRBJ1-1
ASSLLAAGNGYT	TRBV27	TRBJ1-2
ASSQGSLGYGYT	TRBV4-1	TRBJ1-2
SVRRYTGELF	TRBV29-1	TRBJ2-2
ASSPSGDGQPQH	TRBV18	TRBJ1-5
ASSQGAPAGNTIY	TRBV27	TRBJ1-3
ASSPRGQSMPQY	TRBV13	TRBJ2-5
ASSGLLNYEQY	TRBV2	TRBJ2-7
ASSQRELGPDTQY	TRBV5-1	TRBJ2-3
ASGGRDEQY	TRBV10-2	TRBJ2-7
ASRLTSGGAGEQF	TRBV5-1	TRBJ2-1
ASSLFADEQY	TRBV7-2	TRBJ2-7
ASSLVDGQPQH	TRBV7-6	TRBJ1-5
ASSPELYQETQY	TRBV9	TRBJ2-5
ASTLGGEDTEAF	TRBV19	TRBJ1-1
ASRARGNEQF	TRBV7-9	TRBJ2-1
ASSQEIGTGSYNEQF	TRBV4-3	TRBJ2-1
ASSLRFGLHETQY	TRBV5-8	TRBJ2-5
ASSGRDRGVQPQH	TRBV19	TRBJ1-5
ASSLESGANTGELF	TRBV5-1	TRBJ2-2
AISESRGQPEKLF	TRBV10-3	TRBJ1-4
AISDRQETQY	TRBV10-3	TRBJ2-5
ASTPGGSASPLH	TRBV6-4	TRBJ1-6
ASSPGGEHQPQH	TRBV4-3	TRBJ1-5
ASSFGGNNQPQH	TRBV7-4	TRBJ1-5
ASSLQPGVTSAEAF	TRBV18	TRBJ1-1
ASSLEAGSYGYT	TRBV5-6	TRBJ1-2